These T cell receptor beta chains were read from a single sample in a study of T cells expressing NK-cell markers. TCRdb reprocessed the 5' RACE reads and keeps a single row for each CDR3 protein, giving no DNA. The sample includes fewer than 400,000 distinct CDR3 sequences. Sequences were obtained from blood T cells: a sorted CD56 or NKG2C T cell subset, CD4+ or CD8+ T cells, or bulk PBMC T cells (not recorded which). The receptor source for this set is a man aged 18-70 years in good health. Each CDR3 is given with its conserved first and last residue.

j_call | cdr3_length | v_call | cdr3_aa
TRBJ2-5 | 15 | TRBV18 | CASSLTGTGQETQYF
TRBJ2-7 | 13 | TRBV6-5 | CASSIQGSGEQYF
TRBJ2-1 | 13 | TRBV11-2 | CASTKDSYNEQFF
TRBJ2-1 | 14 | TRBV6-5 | CASSYDTSYNEQFF
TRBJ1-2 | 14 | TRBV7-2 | CASSLSSLVDGYTF
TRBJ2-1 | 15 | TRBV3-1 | CASSRGGAQYNEQFF
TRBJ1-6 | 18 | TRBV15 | CATSTGQSRYLKNLPLHF
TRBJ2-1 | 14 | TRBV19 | CASSKESGYNEQFF
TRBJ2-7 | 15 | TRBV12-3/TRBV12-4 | CASSFLRAGQYEQYF
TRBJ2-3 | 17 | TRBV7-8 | CASSLGALRGLGDTQYF
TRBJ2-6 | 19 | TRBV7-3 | CASSPLLGQGMSGANVLTF
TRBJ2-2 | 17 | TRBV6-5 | CASSYRPRTGGTGELFF
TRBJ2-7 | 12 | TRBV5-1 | CASSSGNYEQYF
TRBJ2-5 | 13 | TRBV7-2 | CASSLPLAKTQYF
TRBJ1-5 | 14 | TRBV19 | CASSMGQANQPQHF
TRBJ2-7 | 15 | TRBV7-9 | CASSPTGTRIHEQYF
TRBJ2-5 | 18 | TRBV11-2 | CASSLGTVAGTTQETQYF
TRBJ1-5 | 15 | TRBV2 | CASTPLARAAQPQHF
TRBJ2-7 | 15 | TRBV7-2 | CASSPKAGGSYEQYF
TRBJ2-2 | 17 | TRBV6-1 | CASRSRDRGFYTGELFF
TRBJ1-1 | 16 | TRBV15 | CATSKGQGAARTEAFF
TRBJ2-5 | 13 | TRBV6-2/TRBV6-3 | CASSSRVVETQYF
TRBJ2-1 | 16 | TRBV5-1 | CASSSILAGLYNEQFF
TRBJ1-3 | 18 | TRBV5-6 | CASSLAVRQLLSGNTIYF
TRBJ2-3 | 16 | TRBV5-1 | CASSLKAVTSTDTQYF
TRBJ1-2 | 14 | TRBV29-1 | CSVEDQRGRTGYTF
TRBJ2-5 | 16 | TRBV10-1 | CASSESRRGDQETQYF
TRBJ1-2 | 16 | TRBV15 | CATSRGRQINYYGYTF
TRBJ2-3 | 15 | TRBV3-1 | CASSFRGGDSDTQYF
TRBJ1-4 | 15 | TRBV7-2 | CASSRSRGLSEKLFF
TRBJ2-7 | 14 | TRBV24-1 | CATTTDRGMYEQYF
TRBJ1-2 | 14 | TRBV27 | CASSDRGLRNGYTF
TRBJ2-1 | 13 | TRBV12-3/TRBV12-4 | CASRVQAYNEQFF
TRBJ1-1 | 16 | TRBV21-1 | CASSKLGGTANTEAFF
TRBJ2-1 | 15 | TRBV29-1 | CSVGGGTGNNNEQFF
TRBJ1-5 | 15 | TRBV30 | CAWSVGQLSNQPQHF
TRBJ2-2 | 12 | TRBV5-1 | CASRVNTGELFF
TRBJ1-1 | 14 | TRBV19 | CASRFDRGRAEAFF
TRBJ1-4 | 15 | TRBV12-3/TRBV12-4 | CASSPPEGEDEKLFF
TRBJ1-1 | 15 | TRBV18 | CASSPRQGQNTEAFF
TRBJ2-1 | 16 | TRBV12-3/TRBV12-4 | CASSTRGFQPYNEQFF
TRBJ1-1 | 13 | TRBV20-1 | CSATPHLIGEAFF